Listed below are T cell receptor beta chains from one sample, sequenced in a study of blood T cell repertoires in COVID-19. The repertoire was sequenced with immunoSEQ multiplex PCR; TCRdb's copy has only in-frame clones and lacks some. Of roughly 180,000 clones in the sample, approximately 83% were seen once. The sample was peripheral blood. These receptors originate from a woman between 35 and 50 years old with COVID-19, enrolled during active disease. Both conserved end residues are part of each CDR3. D genes are given only for firm matches. Clone size is not always given. Where it is, it says once, few, many or a class for expanded clones.

>16|-|TRBV9|TRBJ2-7|-
TGTGCCAGCAGCGTAGCCCCCCTAGCGATCTCCTACGAGCAGTACTTC
CASSVAPLAISYEQYF
>21|TRBD2|TRBV6-2/TRBV6-3|TRBJ2-3|-
TGTGCCAGCAGCCAAGGACCTTCGACTAGCGGGAGGGCCATGGGCACAGATACGCAGTATTTT
CASSQGPSTSGRAMGTDTQYF
>16|-|TRBV11-2|TRBJ1-3|-
TGTGCCAGCAGCTCCCGGGACACTAGCTCTGGAAACACCATATATTTT
CASSSRDTSSGNTIYF
>13|-|TRBV6-6|TRBJ1-5|many
TGTGCCAGCAGTTACGAGGGGGATCAGCCCCAGCATTTT
CASSYEGDQPQHF
>15|TRBD2|TRBV6-5|TRBJ2-1|-
TGTGCCAGCAGCGTAGCGGGGCCCAACATTAATGAGCAGTTCTTC
CASSVAGPNINEQFF
>18|-|TRBV21-1|TRBJ1-3|-
TGTGCCAGCAGCAAAGATTCGGCGGACAGCCTCTCTGGAAACACCATATATTTT
CASSKDSADSLSGNTIYF
>18|-|TRBV10-3|TRBJ1-3|-
TGTGCCATCAGTGAGTCTCAAGCCAGGGTGGTGTCCGGAAACACCATATATTTT
CAISESQARVVSGNTIYF
>16|-|TRBV5-5|TRBJ1-4|-
TGTGCCAGCAGCTCGTCCTCAGGGGTCTTGTATGAAAAACTGTTTTTT
CASSSSSGVLYEKLFF
>18|TRBD1|TRBV2|TRBJ1-5|-
TGTGCCAGCGACAGGGACAGGGCCCTAGGAGGCTTGCCTCAGCCCCAGCATTTT
CASDRDRALGGLPQPQHF
>13|-|TRBV24-1|TRBJ1-5|-
TGTGCCACCAGTGACACAGCTAATCAGCCCCAGCATTTT
CATSDTANQPQHF
>13|-|TRBV5-4|TRBJ1-3|-
TGTGCCAGCAGCGGGACACTTGGAAACACCATATATTTT
CASSGTLGNTIYF
>12|-|TRBV28|TRBJ1-5|once
TGTGCCAGCACTAACAGTTATCAGCCCCAGCATTTT
CASTNSYQPQHF
>12|-|TRBV5-4|TRBJ2-5|-
TGTGCCAGCTCAGGGTTGGGAGAGACCCAGTACTTC
CASSGLGETQYF
>16|-|TRBV10-3|TRBJ2-7|-
TGTGCCATCAGTGAGAGCGTCCGAAGTGAGTCCTACGAGCAGTACTTC
CAISESVRSESYEQYF
>14|TRBD1|TRBV10-1|TRBJ1-1|-
TGCGCCAGCAGTCATGGGGACAGCTCCCTAGAAGCTTTCTTT
CASSHGDSSLEAFF
>15|-|TRBV2|TRBJ2-7|-
TGTGCCAGCAGGGTCTTCCCCCTAGCTCCCTACGAGCAGTACTTC
CASRVFPLAPYEQYF
>14|-|TRBV19|TRBJ1-1|-
TGTGCCAGTAGTAGGGGACACCTGAACACTGAAGCTTTCTTT
CASSRGHLNTEAFF
>16|TRBD2|TRBV3-1/TRBV3-2|TRBJ2-1|-
TGTGCCAGCAGCGCTTCCGGGACTAGCGGTTGGCATGAGCAGTTCTTC
CASSASGTSGWHEQFF
>15|TRBD1|TRBV5-8|TRBJ2-2|-
TGTGCCAGCTTGGCCGGGACAGGAACCACCGGGGAGCTGTTTTTT
CASLAGTGTTGELFF
>13|TRBD1|TRBV27|TRBJ2-5|-
TGTGCCAGCAGAGGACAGGGACGGGAGACCCAGTACTTC
CASRGQGRETQYF
>16|-|TRBV5-1|TRBJ1-4|-
TGCGCCAGCAGTCAGGGCTTCGGATCAACTAATGAAAAACTGTTTTTT
CASSQGFGSTNEKLFF
>17|TRBD2|TRBV7-9|TRBJ2-7|-
TGTGCCAGCAGTACTAGCGGGGGGGCTATGCGGACCTACGAGCAGTACTTC
CASSTSGGAMRTYEQYF
>13|TRBD1|TRBV5-8|TRBJ1-1|-
TGTGCCAGCCGGGACAGGGGACTTACTGAAGCTTTCTTT
CASRDRGLTEAFF
>14|-|TRBV28|TRBJ2-6|-
-
CASSSTFGANVLTF
>15|TRBD2|TRBV4-1|TRBJ2-7|-
TGCGCCAGCAGCCAGAAGCGGGGCGACTCCTACGAGCAGTACTTC
CASSQKRGDSYEQYF
>18|-|TRBV27|TRBJ2-2|few
TGTGCCAGCAGTTTTCGGAGCCAAGGGACACGTAACACCGGGGAGCTGTTTTTT
CASSFRSQGTRNTGELFF
>14|TRBD1|TRBV5-1|TRBJ2-2|-
TGCGCCAGCAGTTGGGACAGAAACACCGGGGAGCTGTTTTTT
CASSWDRNTGELFF
>15|-|TRBV2|TRBJ2-6|-
TGTGCCAGCAGAGAAGGAGTCTCTGGGGCCAACGTCCTGACTTTC
CASREGVSGANVLTF
>17|TRBD1|TRBV7-9|TRBJ2-5|once
TGTGCCAGCAGCTTAGGGCACGGGACAGGGAATTTAGAGACCCAGTACTTC
CASSLGHGTGNLETQYF
>13|-|TRBV3-1/TRBV3-2|TRBJ1-2|-
TGTGCCAGCAGCCCGAGACAGACTTATGGCTACACCTTC
CASSPRQTYGYTF
>13|-|TRBV28|TRBJ1-1|-
TGTGCCAGCAGGGGTCGGGGTGGAACTGAAGCTTTCTTT
CASRGRGGTEAFF
>14|-|TRBV7-9|TRBJ1-4|large
TGTGCCAGCAGCTTAGGGCAGGGGTTTGAAAAACTGTTTTTT
CASSLGQGFEKLFF
>15|TRBD2|TRBV3-1/TRBV3-2|TRBJ2-1|-
TGTGCCAGCAGCCTCGAGACTAGCGGCTACAATGAGCAGTTCTTC
CASSLETSGYNEQFF
>12|-|TRBV27|TRBJ2-1|-
TGTGCCAGCAGTTTGGGGGGCAATGAGCAGTTCTTC
CASSLGGNEQFF
>14|-|TRBV28|TRBJ1-3|-
TGTGCCAGCAACCCAGGCCAGCTGCGAAACACCATATATTTT
CASNPGQLRNTIYF
>16|TRBD2|TRBV19|TRBJ2-7|-
TGTGCCAGTAGTGACTTTCTAGCGGGAGGCGCCTACGAGCAGTACTTC
CASSDFLAGGAYEQYF
>14|TRBD1|TRBV6-4|TRBJ2-2|once
TGTGCCAGCAGACGACAGGGAAACACCGGGGAGCTGTTTTTT
CASRRQGNTGELFF
>14|-|TRBV7-9|TRBJ1-5|-
TGTGCCAGCAGCATAACAGGGAGCAATCAGCCCCAGCATTTT
CASSITGSNQPQHF
>18|-|TRBV11-2|TRBJ1-3|-
TGTGCCAGCACCTCAGCTATGGTCGGAGCTTCCTATGGAAACACCATATATTTT
CASTSAMVGASYGNTIYF
>10|-|TRBV5-8|TRBJ1-2|few
TGTGCCAGCTGGCTCAATGGCTACACCTTC
CASWLNGYTF
>15|-|TRBV18|TRBJ2-2|once
TGTGCCAGCTCGCGACGGGACATAAACACCGGGGAGCTGTTTTTT
CASSRRDINTGELFF
>14|TRBD2|TRBV5-4|TRBJ2-7|-
TGTGCCAGCACCCAGCCGGGACTAGTATCCGAGCAGTACTTC
CASTQPGLVSEQYF
>14|-|TRBV4-1|TRBJ1-5|-
TGCGCCAGCAGCCAAGACAGGGGAAGCCAGCCCCAGCATTTT
CASSQDRGSQPQHF
>14|TRBD2|TRBV7-9|TRBJ2-7|-
TGTGCCAGCAGCTTAGGTAGCGGGTTGGACGAGCAGTACTTC
CASSLGSGLDEQYF
>15|TRBD2|TRBV18|TRBJ2-7|-
TGTGCCAGCTCACCTAGCGGGGGGGCCGGGTACGAGCAGTACTTC
CASSPSGGAGYEQYF
>16|-|TRBV14|TRBJ2-1|-
TGTGCCAGCAGCCATGGAGCGTCCCTAGCCTACAATGAGCAGTTCTTC
CASSHGASLAYNEQFF
>13|TRBD2|TRBV15|TRBJ2-1|-
TGTGCCACCAGCAGGACTAGCGGGAAACAGCAGTTCTTC
CATSRTSGKQQFF
>15|-|TRBV27|TRBJ1-6|once
TGTGCCAGCGGTCCCGGGGGTCCCTATAATTCACCCCTCCACTTT
CASGPGGPYNSPLHF
>14|-|TRBV27|TRBJ1-5|-
TGTGCCAGCAGTTTTGCGCTAAGCAATCAGCCCCAGCATTTT
CASSFALSNQPQHF
>15|-|TRBV9|TRBJ1-2|few
TGTGCCAGCAGCGTAGACTCGGGGTCAAGCTATGGCTACACCTTC
CASSVDSGSSYGYTF
>16|-|TRBV5-1|TRBJ1-2|-
TGCGCCAGCAGCTTGCGGCCGAGGCAGGGGAACTATGGCTACACCTTC
CASSLRPRQGNYGYTF
>14|-|TRBV7-9|TRBJ1-1|-
TGTGCCAGCAGCTTAGGAGGACAGCCCACTGAAGCTTTCTTT
CASSLGGQPTEAFF